This entry features one TCR beta chain sequence. The sample is drawn from a study of blood T cell repertoires in COVID-19. Germline V gene sequence: CDR1 SGHRS, CDR2 YFSETQ. The CDR3 spans 15 residues. V gave up 0 bases and J gave up 5 bases; unmatched junction bases: 4. Method: immunoSEQ multiplex PCR; TCRdb's copy keeps in-frame clones and lacks some. The data show approximately 130,000 clones, about 75% seen once. The V gene is TRBV5-1, the J gene TRBJ2-2; TRBD1 agrees at 7 bases. The sequenced sample consisted of peripheral blood. This clonotype was sampled from a man older than 75 with acute or convalescent COVID-19. CDR3 loop: CASSLEGARTGELFF. CDR3 sequence (DNA): TGCGCCAGCAGCTTGGAGGGGGCCCGTACCGGGGAGCTGTTTTTT.